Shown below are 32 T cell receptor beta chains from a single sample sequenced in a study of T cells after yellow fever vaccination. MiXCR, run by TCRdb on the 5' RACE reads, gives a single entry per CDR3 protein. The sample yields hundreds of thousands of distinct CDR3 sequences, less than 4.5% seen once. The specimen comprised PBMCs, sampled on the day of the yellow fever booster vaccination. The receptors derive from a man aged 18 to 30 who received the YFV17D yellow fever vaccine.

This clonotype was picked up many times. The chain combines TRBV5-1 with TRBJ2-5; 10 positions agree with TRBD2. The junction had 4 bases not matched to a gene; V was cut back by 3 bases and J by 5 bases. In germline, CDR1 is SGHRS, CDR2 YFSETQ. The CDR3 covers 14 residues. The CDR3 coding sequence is TGCGCCAGCAGCTGGGGGGGACTAGCGGAGACCCAGTACTTC. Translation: CASSWGGLAETQYF.

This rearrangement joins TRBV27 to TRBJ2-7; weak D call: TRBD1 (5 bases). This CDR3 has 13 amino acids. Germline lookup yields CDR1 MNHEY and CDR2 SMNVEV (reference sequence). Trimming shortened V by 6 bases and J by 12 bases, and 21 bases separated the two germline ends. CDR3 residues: CASSHRRQQVSYF. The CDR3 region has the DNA TGTGCCAGCAGCCATAGGAGACAGCAGGTTTCGTACTTC.

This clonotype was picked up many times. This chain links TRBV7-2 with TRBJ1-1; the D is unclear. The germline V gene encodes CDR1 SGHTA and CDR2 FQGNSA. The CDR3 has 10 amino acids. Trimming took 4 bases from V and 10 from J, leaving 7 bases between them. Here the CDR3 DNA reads TGTGCCAGCAGCTCCGACGGAGCTTTCTTT. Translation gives CASSSDGAFF.

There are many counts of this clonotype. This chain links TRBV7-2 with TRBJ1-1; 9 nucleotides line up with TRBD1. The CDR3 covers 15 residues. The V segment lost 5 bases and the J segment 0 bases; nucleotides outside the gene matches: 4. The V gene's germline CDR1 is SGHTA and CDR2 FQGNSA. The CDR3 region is CASSLGTGLNTEAFF. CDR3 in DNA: TGTGCCAGCAGCCTAGGGACAGGGCTGAACACTGAAGCTTTCTTT.

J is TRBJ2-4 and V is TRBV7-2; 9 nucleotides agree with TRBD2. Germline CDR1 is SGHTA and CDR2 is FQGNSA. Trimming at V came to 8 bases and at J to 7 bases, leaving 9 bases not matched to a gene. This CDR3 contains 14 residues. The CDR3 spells CASGRAGGLNIQYF. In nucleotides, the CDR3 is TGTGCCAGCGGACGGGCGGGGGGGTTGAACATTCAGTACTTC.

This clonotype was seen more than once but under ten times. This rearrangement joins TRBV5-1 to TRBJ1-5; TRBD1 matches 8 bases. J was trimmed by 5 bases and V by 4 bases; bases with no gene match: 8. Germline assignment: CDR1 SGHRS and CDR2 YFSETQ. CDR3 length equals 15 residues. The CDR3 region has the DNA TGCGCCAGCAGCACCGACGGGACAGGCTATCAGCCCCAGCATTTT. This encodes CASSTDGTGYQPQHF.

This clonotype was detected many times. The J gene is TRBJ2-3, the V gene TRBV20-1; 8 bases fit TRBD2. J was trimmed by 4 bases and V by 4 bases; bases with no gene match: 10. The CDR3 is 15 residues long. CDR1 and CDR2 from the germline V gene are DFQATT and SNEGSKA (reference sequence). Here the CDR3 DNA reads TGCAGTGCTACGATTGGAGCGGGGGTGTCAGATACGCAGTATTTT. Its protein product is CSATIGAGVSDTQYF.

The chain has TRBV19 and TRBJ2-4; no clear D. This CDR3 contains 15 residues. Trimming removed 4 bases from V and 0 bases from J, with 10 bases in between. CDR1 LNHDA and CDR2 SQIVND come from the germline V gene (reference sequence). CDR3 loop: CASSTSSIAKNIQYF. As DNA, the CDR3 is TGTGCCAGTAGTACGTCCAGTATAGCCAAAAACATTCAGTACTTC.

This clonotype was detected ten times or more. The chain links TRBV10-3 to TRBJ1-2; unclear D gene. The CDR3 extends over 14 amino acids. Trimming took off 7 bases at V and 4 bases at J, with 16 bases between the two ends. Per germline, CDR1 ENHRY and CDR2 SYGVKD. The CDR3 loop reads CAITPGPKSYGYTF. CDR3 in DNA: TGTGCCATCACCCCGGGTCCCAAGAGCTATGGCTACACCTTC.

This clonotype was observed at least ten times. CDR3 region: CASSFGSYEQYF. The CDR3 DNA reads TGCGCCAGCAGCTTTGGTTCCTACGAGCAGTACTTC. V usage is TRBV5-1 and J usage is TRBJ2-7; D uncertain. Germline CDR1 and CDR2: SGHRS and YFSETQ. There are 12 residues in the CDR3. The V and J ends lost 2 bases and 1 base respectively, with 4 bases between them.

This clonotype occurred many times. CDR3 loop: CASSPGTGSEQFF. The CDR3 bases are TGTGCCAGCAGCCCAGGAACAGGGAGTGAGCAGTTCTTC. The chain carries TRBV28 and TRBJ2-1; TRBD1 is a possible D gene (6 bases). The V end was cut by 6 bases, the J end by 9 bases, with 15 bases between. Germline V gene data show CDR1 as MDHEN and CDR2 as SYDVKM. The CDR3 is 13 amino acids.

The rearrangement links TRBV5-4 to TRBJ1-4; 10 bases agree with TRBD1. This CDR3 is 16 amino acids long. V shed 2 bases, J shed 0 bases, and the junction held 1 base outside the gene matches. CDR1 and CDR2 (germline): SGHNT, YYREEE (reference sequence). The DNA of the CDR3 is TGTGCCAGCAGCTTCGGGACAGGGGCAACTAATGAAAAACTGTTTTTT. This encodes CASSFGTGATNEKLFF.

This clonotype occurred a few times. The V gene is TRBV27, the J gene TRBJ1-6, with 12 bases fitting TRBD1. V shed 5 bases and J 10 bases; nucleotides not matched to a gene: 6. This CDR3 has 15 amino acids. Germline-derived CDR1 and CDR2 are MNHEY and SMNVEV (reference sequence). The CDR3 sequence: CASSLGTGGRSPLHF. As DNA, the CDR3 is TGTGCCAGCAGTCTGGGGACAGGGGGCCGCTCACCCCTCCACTTT.

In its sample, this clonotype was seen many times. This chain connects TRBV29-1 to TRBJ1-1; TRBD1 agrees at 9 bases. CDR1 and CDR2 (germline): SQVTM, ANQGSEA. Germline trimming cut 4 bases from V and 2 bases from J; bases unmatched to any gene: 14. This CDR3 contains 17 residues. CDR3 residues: CSVGGAWTGDFNTEAFF. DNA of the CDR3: TGCAGCGTTGGGGGAGCGTGGACAGGGGATTTTAACACTGAAGCTTTCTTT. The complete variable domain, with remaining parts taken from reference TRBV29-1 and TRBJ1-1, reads SAVISQKPSRDICQRGTSLTIQCQVDSQVTMMFWYRQQPGQSLTLIATANQGSEATYESGFVIDKFPISRPNLTFSTLTVSNMSPEDSSIYLCSVGGAWTGDFNTEAFFGQGTRLTVV.

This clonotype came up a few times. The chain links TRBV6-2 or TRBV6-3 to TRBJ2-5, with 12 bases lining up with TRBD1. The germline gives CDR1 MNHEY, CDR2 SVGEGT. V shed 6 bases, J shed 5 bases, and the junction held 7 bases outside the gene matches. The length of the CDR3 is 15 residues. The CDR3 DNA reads TGTGCCAGCAGGTGGGACAGGGGGCAAGGGGAGACCCAGTACTTC. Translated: CASRWDRGQGETQYF.

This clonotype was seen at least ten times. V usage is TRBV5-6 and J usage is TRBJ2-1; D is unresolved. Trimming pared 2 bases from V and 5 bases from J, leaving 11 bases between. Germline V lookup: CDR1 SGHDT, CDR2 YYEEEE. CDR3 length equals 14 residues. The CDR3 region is CASSFPRYDNEQFF. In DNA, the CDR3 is TGTGCCAGCAGCTTCCCTCGGTATGACAATGAGCAGTTCTTC. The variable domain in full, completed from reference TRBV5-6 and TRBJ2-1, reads DAGVTQSPTHLIKTRGQQVTLRCSPKSGHDTVSWYQQALGQGPQFIFQYYEEEERQRGNFPDRFSGHQFPNYSSELNVNALLLGDSALYLCASSFPRYDNEQFFGPGTRLTVL.

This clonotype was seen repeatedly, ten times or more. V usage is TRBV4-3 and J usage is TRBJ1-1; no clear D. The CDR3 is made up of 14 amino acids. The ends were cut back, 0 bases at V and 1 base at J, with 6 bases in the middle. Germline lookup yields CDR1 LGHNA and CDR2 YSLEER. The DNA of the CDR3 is TGCGCCAGCAGCCAAGAAGGCAGGAACACTGAAGCTTTCTTT. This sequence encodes CASSQEGRNTEAFF.

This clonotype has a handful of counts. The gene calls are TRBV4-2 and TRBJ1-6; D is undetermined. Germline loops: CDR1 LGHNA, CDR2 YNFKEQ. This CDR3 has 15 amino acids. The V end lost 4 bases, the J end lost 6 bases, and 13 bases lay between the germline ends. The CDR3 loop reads CASSPDWAGNSPLHF. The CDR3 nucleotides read TGTGCCAGCAGCCCTGACTGGGCTGGTAATTCACCCCTCCACTTT.

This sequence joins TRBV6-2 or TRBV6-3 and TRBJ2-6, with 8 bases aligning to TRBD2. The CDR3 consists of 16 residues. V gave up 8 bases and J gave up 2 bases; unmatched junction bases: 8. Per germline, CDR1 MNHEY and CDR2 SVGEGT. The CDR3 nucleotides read TGTGCCAGCGCCCCGGGGGGGCAGGCTGGGGCCAACGTCCTGACTTTC. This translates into CASAPGGQAGANVLTF.

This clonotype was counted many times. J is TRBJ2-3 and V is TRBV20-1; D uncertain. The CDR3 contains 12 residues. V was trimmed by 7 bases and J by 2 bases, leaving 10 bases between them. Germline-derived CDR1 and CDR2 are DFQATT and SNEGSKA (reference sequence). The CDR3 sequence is CSVREFTDTQYF. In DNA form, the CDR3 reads TGCAGTGTACGCGAGTTCACAGATACGCAGTATTTT.

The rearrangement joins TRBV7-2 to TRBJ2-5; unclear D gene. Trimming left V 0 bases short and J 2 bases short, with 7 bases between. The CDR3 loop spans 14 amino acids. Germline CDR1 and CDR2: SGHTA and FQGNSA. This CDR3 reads CASSLANLQETQYF. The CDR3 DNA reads TGTGCCAGCAGCTTAGCGAACCTGCAAGAGACCCAGTACTTC.

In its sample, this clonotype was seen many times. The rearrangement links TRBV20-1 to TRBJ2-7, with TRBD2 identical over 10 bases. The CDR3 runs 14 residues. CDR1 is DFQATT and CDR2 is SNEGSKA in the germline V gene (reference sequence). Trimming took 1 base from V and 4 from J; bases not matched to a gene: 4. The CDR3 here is CSARVPSGGYEQYF. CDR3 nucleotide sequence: TGCAGTGCTAGAGTGCCTAGCGGGGGTTACGAGCAGTACTTC.

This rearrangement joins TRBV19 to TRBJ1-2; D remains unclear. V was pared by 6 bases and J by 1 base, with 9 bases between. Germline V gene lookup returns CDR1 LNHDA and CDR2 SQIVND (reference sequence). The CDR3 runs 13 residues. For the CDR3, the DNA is TGTGCCAGTAGACGAGCCGGTAACTATGGCTACACCTTC. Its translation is CASRRAGNYGYTF.

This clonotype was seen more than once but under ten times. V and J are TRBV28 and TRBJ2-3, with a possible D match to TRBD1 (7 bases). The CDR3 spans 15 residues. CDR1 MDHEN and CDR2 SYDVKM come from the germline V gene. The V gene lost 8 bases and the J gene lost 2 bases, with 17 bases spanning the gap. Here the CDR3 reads CASGSTGRSTDTQYF. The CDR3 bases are TGTGCCAGCGGATCGACAGGGAGGTCCACAGATACGCAGTATTTT.

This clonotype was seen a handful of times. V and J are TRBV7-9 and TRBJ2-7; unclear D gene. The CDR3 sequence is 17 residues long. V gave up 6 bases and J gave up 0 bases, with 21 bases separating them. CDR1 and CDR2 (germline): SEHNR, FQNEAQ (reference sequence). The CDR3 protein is CASSLSYGPPSSYEQYF. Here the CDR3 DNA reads TGTGCCAGCAGTTTGTCTTACGGGCCCCCGAGCTCCTACGAGCAGTACTTC.

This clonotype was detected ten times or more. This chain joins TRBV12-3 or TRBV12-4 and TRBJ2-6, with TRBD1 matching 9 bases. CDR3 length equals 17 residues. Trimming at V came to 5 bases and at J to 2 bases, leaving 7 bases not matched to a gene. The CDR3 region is CASSTGTGRPGANVLTF. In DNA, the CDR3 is TGTGCCAGCAGTACCGGGACAGGGCGGCCTGGGGCCAACGTCCTGACTTTC.

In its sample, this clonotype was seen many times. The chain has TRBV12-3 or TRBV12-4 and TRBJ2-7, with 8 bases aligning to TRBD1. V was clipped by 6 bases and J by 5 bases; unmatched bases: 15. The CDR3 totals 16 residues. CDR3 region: CASSPPLGQGFDEQYF. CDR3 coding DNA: TGTGCCAGCAGCCCACCCCTCGGACAGGGCTTCGACGAGCAGTACTTC.

CDR3 in DNA: TGTGCCAGCAACCAAAGGGAGGGTAATGAGGCACCCCTCCACTTT. Amino acid sequence: CASNQREGNEAPLHF. The V gene is TRBV6-6, the J gene TRBJ1-6, with no clear D. Germline assignment: CDR1 MNHNY and CDR2 SVGAGI (reference sequence). The CDR3 loop spans 15 amino acids. Trimming took off 7 bases at V and 11 bases at J, with 21 bases between the two ends.

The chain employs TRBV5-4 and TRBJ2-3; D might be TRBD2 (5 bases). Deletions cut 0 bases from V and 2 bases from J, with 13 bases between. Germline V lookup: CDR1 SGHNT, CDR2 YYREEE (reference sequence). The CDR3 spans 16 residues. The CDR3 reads CASSLAGRAATDTQYF. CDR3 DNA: TGTGCCAGCAGCTTGGCCGGGCGAGCGGCCACAGATACGCAGTATTTT.

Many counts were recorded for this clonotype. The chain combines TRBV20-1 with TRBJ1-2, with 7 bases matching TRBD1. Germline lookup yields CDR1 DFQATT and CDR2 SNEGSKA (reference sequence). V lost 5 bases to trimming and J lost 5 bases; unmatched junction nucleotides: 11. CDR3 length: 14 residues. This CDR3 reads CSASTTTGRYGYTF. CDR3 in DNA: TGCAGTGCTTCCACAACGACAGGGCGTTATGGCTACACCTTC.

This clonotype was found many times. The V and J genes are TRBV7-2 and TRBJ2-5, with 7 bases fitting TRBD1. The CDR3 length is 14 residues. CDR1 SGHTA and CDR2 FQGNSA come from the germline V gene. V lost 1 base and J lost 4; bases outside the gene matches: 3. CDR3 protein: CASSLETGPETQYF. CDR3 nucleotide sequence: TGTGCCAGCAGCTTAGAGACAGGGCCAGAGACCCAGTACTTC.

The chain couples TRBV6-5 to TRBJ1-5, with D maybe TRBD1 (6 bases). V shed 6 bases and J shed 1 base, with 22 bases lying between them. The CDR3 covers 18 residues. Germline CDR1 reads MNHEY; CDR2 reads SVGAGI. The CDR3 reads CASRPRGALRWSNQPQHF. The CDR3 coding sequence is TGTGCCAGCAGGCCCCGGGGGGCCCTTCGGTGGAGCAATCAGCCCCAGCATTTT.